At least ten counts were recorded for the clone carrying this TCR beta chain. Antigen unknown. The data stem from a study of T cells in Graves' hyperthyroidism and ophthalmopathy. The overall study: Before any treatment, at initial diagnosis, peripheral blood was collected.

General study points: Blood held most thyroid clonotypes expanded above 0.001 frequency.

V was pared by 0 bases and J by 2 bases, with 3 bases of the junction left unmatched. Germline CDR1 SGHRS, CDR2 YFSETQ. This CDR3 has 17 residues. Amplification of TCR beta CDR3 regions was performed using RNA transcripts as template. The HTBI primer set drove a first-round RT-PCR of the TCR CDR3. TCRdb redid the calling of the multiplex PCR reads with MiXCR, one entry per CDR3 protein. The sample contains 90,000 to 120,000 distinct CDR3 sequences, approximately 16% of which appear only once. The gene calls are TRBV5-1 and TRBJ2-3; 13 bases fit TRBD2. The sequence derives from a woman between 50 and 59 years old with Graves' hyperthyroidism. Sequenced input: blood. CDR3 residues: CASSLGLAGGLTDTQYF. The DNA for the CDR3 is TGCGCCAGCAGCTTGGGACTAGCGGGAGGCCTCACAGATACGCAGTATTTT.